The 27 T cell receptor beta chains in this list originate from one sample, sequenced in a study of CD8 T cells in ankylosing spondylitis. MiXCR, applied by TCRdb to the 5' RACE reads, yields one record per CDR3 protein. In the table there are 200,000 to 300,000 distinct CDR3 sequences, 8% to 9% of which are singletons. The sequenced material came from blood, either unsorted or a sorted T cell fraction (not recorded which). These TCRs come from a female donor with ankylosing spondylitis or in good health (not recorded which).

In its sample, this clonotype was seen once. A read error may explain this, as a much larger clone is one base away. This chain joins TRBV4-3 and TRBJ2-7, with D unclear. Germline values: CDR1 LGHNA, CDR2 YSLEER. Trimming took 8 bases from V and 4 from J, leaving 18 bases between them. CDR3 length: 14 residues. CDR3 DNA sequence: TGCGCCAGCGGCCCTCTGGACCAGCCGTACGAGCAGTACTTC. It yields the protein CASGPLDQPYEQYF.

Many counts were recorded for this clonotype. The chain links TRBV6-1 to TRBJ2-7; the match to TRBD2 covers 10 bases. V was clipped by 4 bases and J by 0 bases; unmatched bases: 6. CDR3 size: 16 residues. Germline-derived CDR1 and CDR2 are MNHNS and SASEGT. The CDR3 spells CASSAQLAGGSYEQYF. The CDR3 bases are TGTGCCAGCAGTGCCCAGTTAGCGGGGGGCTCCTACGAGCAGTACTTC.

The rearrangement uses TRBV3-1 and TRBJ2-7; TRBD2 matches at 7 bases. The CDR3 loop spans 16 amino acids. Germline CDR1 LGHDT, CDR2 YNNKEL (reference sequence). With 2 bases clipped from V and 5 bases from J, the junction kept 12 bases outside the gene matches. The CDR3 region is CASSQSGTGGSHEQYF. CDR3 DNA sequence: TGTGCCAGCAGCCAATCAGGGACTGGCGGGAGCCACGAGCAGTACTTC.

There are many counts of this clonotype. The chain is built from TRBV7-3 and TRBJ1-1, with no clear D. V lost 5 bases, J lost 3 bases, and 10 bases lay in between. The CDR3 runs to 13 residues. Per germline, CDR1 SGHTA and CDR2 FQGTGA. The CDR3 DNA reads TGTGCCAGCAGCCTCAATAGGGACACTGAAGCTTTCTTT. It codes for CASSLNRDTEAFF. Filled out from reference TRBV7-3 and TRBJ1-1, the complete variable domain reads GAGVSQTPSNKVTEKGKYVELRCDPISGHTALYWYRQSLGQGPEFLIYFQGTGAADDSGLPNDRFFAVRPEGSVSTLKIQRTERGDSAVYLCASSLNRDTEAFFGQGTRLTVV.

This clonotype was seen ten or more times. The CDR3, as DNA: TGTGCCAGCAGCCAAAGGGCCTCGGAGCAGCCCCAGCATTTT. Amino acid sequence: CASSQRASEQPQHF. The rearrangement joins TRBV3-1 to TRBJ1-5, with unresolved D. V was shortened by 2 bases and J by 7 bases, with 12 bases between the two germline ends. Germline V gives CDR1 LGHDT, CDR2 YNNKEL (reference sequence). This CDR3 has 14 amino acids.

This clonotype was found many times. The rearrangement joins TRBV4-1 to TRBJ2-1, with D possibly being TRBD2 (5 bases). This CDR3 comprises 15 residues. Looked up from germline, CDR1 is MGHRA and CDR2 is YSYEKL. V lost 1 base to trimming and J lost 5 bases, with 12 bases between them. For the CDR3, the DNA is TGCGCCAGCAGCCAAGTCCACTTCGGGGACAATGAGCAGTTCTTC. As protein: CASSQVHFGDNEQFF.

Written as DNA, the CDR3 is TGTGCCAGCAGTGCTACCGTCGGTACAATGATGGAGCAGTTCTTC. Protein: CASSATVGTMMEQFF. The chain combines TRBV2 with TRBJ2-1, with D hard to call. V gave up 4 bases and J gave up 10 bases, with 20 bases separating them. This CDR3 contains 15 residues. CDR1 and CDR2 (germline): SNHLY, FYNNEI. The whole variable domain, filled in from reference TRBV2 and TRBJ2-1, reads EPEVTQTPSHQVTQMGQEVILRCVPISNHLYFYWYRQILGQKVEFLVSFYNNEISEKSEIFDDQFSVERPDGSNFTLKIRSTKLEDSAMYFCASSATVGTMMEQFFGPGTRLTVL.

The rearrangement links TRBV6-2 or TRBV6-3 to TRBJ2-7; 11 bases fit TRBD2. Trimming removed 6 bases from V and 2 bases from J; junction bases left unmatched: 9. This CDR3 has 16 residues. Germline V CDR1 and CDR2: MNHEY, SVGEGT. CDR3 in DNA: TGTGCCAGCAGGATCAGGGGGACTAGCGGAACCTACGAGCAGTACTTC. Amino acid sequence: CASRIRGTSGTYEQYF.

This clonotype occurred a few times. The chain uses TRBV7-9 and TRBJ1-4; D remains unclear. Trimming pared 1 base from V and 7 bases from J, leaving 13 bases between. This CDR3 is 15 amino acids long. From germline, CDR1 is SEHNR and CDR2 FQNEAQ (reference sequence). DNA for the CDR3: TGTGCCAGCAGCTTAGTGGAGGGCGGAAGTGAAAAACTGTTTTTT. It yields the protein CASSLVEGGSEKLFF.

Many counts were recorded for this clonotype. The CDR3 DNA follows: TGTGCCAGCAGTTCCCTATACGAGCAGTACTTC. Its translation: CASSSLYEQYF. This chain uses TRBV7-2 with TRBJ2-7; D is uncertain. The CDR3 length is 11 residues. CDR1 SGHTA and CDR2 FQGNSA come from the germline V gene. Trimming cost V 6 bases and J 4 bases, with 7 bases left between them.

Note on this clonotype: Germline and junction disagree at one end, which may indicate a read error. This chain connects TRBV11-2 to TRBJ1-2, with D uncertain. Germline lookup yields CDR1 SGHAT and CDR2 FQNNGV. The CDR3 runs to 14 residues. The DNA for the CDR3 is TGTGTCAGCAGTCTTTCTCTGGGTCCGAATGGCTACACCTTC. Its protein is CVSSLSLGPNGYTF.

This chain links TRBV20-1 with TRBJ2-1; possible D gene TRBD1, 5 bases. Germline loops: CDR1 DFQATT, CDR2 SNEGSKA (reference sequence). The V end lost 2 bases, the J end lost 8 bases, and 10 bases lay between the germline ends. This CDR3 has 12 residues. The CDR3 DNA is TGCAGTGCTAGAAAAGGGGTTGATGAGCAGTTCTTC. Translated, it gives CSARKGVDEQFF.

This clonotype was counted between two and nine times. The CDR3 nucleotides read TGTGCCAGCAGCTTCATGGGGTTCACAGATACGCAGTATTTT. Its translation is CASSFMGFTDTQYF. The chain carries TRBV7-9 and TRBJ2-3; D is uncertain. Deletions cut 3 bases from V and 2 bases from J, with 9 bases between. The germline V gene encodes CDR1 SEHNR and CDR2 FQNEAQ (reference sequence). This CDR3 has 14 amino acids.

This clonotype was observed at least ten times. The chain links TRBV20-1 to TRBJ2-1; 9 bases map to TRBD2. There are 14 residues in the CDR3. The V gene's germline CDR1 is DFQATT and CDR2 SNEGSKA (reference sequence). V trimming: 2 bases; J trimming: 7 bases; junction bases outside the gene matches: 6. CDR3 in DNA: TGCAGTGCTAGAAGCGGGAGGATTGGAAATGAGCAGTTCTTC. Its translation is CSARSGRIGNEQFF.

The table lists this clonotype with many counts. The rearrangement joins TRBV12-3 or TRBV12-4 to TRBJ2-5, with 7 bases fitting TRBD2. The J segment lost 3 bases and the V segment lost 1 base, leaving 11 bases of the junction unmatched. CDR3 length equals 17 residues. CDR3 loop: CASSLGRGDSREETQYF. CDR3 DNA: TGTGCCAGCAGTTTAGGCCGGGGGGACTCCCGCGAAGAGACCCAGTACTTC.

This clonotype was recorded at least ten times. The rearrangement joins TRBV4-3 to TRBJ2-1, with D possibly being TRBD2 (6 bases). The V end was cut by 0 bases, the J end by 1 base, with 10 bases between. CDR3 size: 16 residues. The germline CDR1 and CDR2 sequences are LGHNA and YSLEER. The CDR3 DNA sequence: TGCGCCAGCAGCCAAGAGAGGGAGGCGTCCTACAATGAGCAGTTCTTC. As protein: CASSQEREASYNEQFF.

This clonotype was counted at least ten times. V usage is TRBV20-1 and J usage is TRBJ2-1; the D gene is possibly TRBD2 (6 bases). V was shortened by 1 base and J by 9 bases, with 13 bases between the two germline ends. CDR1 DFQATT and CDR2 SNEGSKA come from the germline V gene (reference sequence). CDR3 size: 13 residues. CDR3 residues: CSARVVAGFEQFF. The CDR3 nucleotides are TGCAGTGCTAGAGTCGTCGCGGGGTTTGAGCAGTTCTTC.

CDR3 protein: CASSQDQGPDEQFF. The CDR3 nucleotides are TGCGCCAGCAGCCAAGATCAGGGTCCGGATGAGCAGTTCTTC. The chain carries TRBV4-1 and TRBJ2-1, with D possibly TRBD1 on 5 matching bases. From germline, CDR1 is MGHRA and CDR2 YSYEKL. This CDR3 has 14 amino acids. V gave up 0 bases and J gave up 8 bases, with 11 bases separating them.

This clonotype has only a few counts. The V call is TRBV4-3, the J call TRBJ2-7, with D possibly being TRBD1 (7 bases). Germline lookup yields CDR1 LGHNA and CDR2 YSLEER. This CDR3 is built from 14 residues. Trimming shortened V by 0 bases and J by 2 bases, and 8 bases separated the two germline ends. The CDR3 DNA reads as TGCGCCAGCAGCCAAGACAGGGGGGCCTACGAGCAGTACTTC. Its translation: CASSQDRGAYEQYF.

This clonotype was seen at least ten times. The chain couples TRBV20-1 to TRBJ2-5; D may match TRBD1 or TRBD2 (6 bases each). CDR1 is DFQATT and CDR2 is SNEGSKA in the germline V gene (reference sequence). With 3 bases removed from V and 1 base from J, the gap between germline ends came to 12 bases. This CDR3 spans 14 amino acids. CDR3 sequence reads: CSASEGGLQETQYF. For the CDR3, the DNA is TGCAGTGCTAGCGAGGGGGGCCTCCAAGAGACCCAGTACTTC.

About this clonotype itself: Just one base apart from a much larger clone, this may be a read error. The rearrangement uses TRBV2 and TRBJ2-4; 7 nucleotides agree with TRBD1. CDR1 and CDR2 from the germline V gene are SNHLY and FYNNEI. This CDR3 spans 15 amino acids. Here the CDR3 reads CARSGQAWVKNIQYF. DNA for the CDR3: TGTGCCAGAAGTGGACAGGCGTGGGTCAAAAACATTCAGTACTTC.

This clonotype has more than one count but fewer than ten. With a much larger clone just one base away, this may be a read error. The chain employs TRBV7-2 and TRBJ1-2; TRBD1 is a possible D gene (5 bases). The V and J ends lost 5 bases and 10 bases respectively, with 23 bases between them. The length of the CDR3 is 15 residues. Looked up from germline, CDR1 is SGHTA and CDR2 is FQGNSA. CDR3 amino acids: CASSPTRGGDADYTF. The CDR3 nucleotides are TGTGCCAGCAGCCCAACCCGTGGGGGAGATGCCGACTACACCTTC.

This clonotype was recorded many times. The V gene is TRBV5-6, the J gene TRBJ1-2, with 7 bases fitting TRBD1. The CDR3 length is 14 residues. The V and J ends lost 4 bases and 3 bases, in that order; junction bases with no gene match: 6. The germline CDR1 and CDR2 sequences are SGHDT and YYEEEE. The CDR3 DNA is TGTGCCAGCAGCCCCCTGACAGGGCACTATGGCTACACCTTC. Translated, it gives CASSPLTGHYGYTF.

This clonotype was observed at least ten times. The CDR3 bases are TGCGCCAGCAACCGGGACGGCGGCACAGATACGCAGTATTTT. Protein product: CASNRDGGTDTQYF. V and J are TRBV5-1 and TRBJ2-3; TRBD1 or TRBD2 may be the D gene (5 bases each). This CDR3 comprises 14 residues. Germline CDR1 and CDR2: SGHRS and YFSETQ. Trimming removed 6 bases from V and 1 base from J, with 12 bases in between.

This clonotype was detected ten times or more. The rearrangement links TRBV4-3 to TRBJ2-1, with D possibly being TRBD1 or TRBD2 (6 bases each). The V and J ends lost 0 bases and 7 bases respectively, with 22 bases between them. Germline V gene lookup returns CDR1 LGHNA and CDR2 YSLEER. This CDR3 is built from 18 residues. The CDR3 coding sequence is TGCGCCAGCAGCCAAGATCTTAGGGGGAGGACCCTCGGGAATGAGCAGTTCTTC. It translates to CASSQDLRGRTLGNEQFF.

Many counts were recorded for this clonotype. The gene calls are TRBV10-3 and TRBJ2-1, with 8 positions matching TRBD2. The CDR3 loop spans 15 amino acids. In germline, CDR1 is ENHRY, CDR2 SYGVKD. J was trimmed by 0 bases and V by 6 bases; bases with no gene match: 4. This chain's CDR3 is CAISPGGSSYNEQFF. The CDR3, as DNA: TGTGCCATCAGCCCGGGGGGGAGCTCCTACAATGAGCAGTTCTTC.

This clonotype was detected ten times or more. The CDR3 sequence: CSAKTGGNTGELFF. DNA for the CDR3: TGCAGTGCTAAGACAGGGGGGAACACCGGGGAGCTGTTTTTT. V is TRBV20-1 and J is TRBJ2-2; TRBD1 agrees at 9 bases. This CDR3 is built from 14 residues. The V and J ends lost 4 bases and 1 base, in that order; junction bases with no gene match: 1. Germline V gives CDR1 DFQATT, CDR2 SNEGSKA (reference sequence).